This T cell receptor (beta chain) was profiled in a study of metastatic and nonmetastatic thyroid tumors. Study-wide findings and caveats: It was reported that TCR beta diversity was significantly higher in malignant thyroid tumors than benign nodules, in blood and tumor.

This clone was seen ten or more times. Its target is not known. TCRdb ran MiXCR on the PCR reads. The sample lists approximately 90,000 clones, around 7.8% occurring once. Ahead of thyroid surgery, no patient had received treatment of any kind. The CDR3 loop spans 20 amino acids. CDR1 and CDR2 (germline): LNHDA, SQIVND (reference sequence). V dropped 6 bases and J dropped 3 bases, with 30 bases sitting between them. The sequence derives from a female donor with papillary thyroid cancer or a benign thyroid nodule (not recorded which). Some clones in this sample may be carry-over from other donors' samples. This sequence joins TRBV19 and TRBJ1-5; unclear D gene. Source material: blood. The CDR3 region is CASSITPGGWNERFNQPQHF. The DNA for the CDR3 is TGTGCCAGTAGCATTACACCCGGAGGGTGGAACGAACGATTCAATCAGCCCCAGCATTTT.